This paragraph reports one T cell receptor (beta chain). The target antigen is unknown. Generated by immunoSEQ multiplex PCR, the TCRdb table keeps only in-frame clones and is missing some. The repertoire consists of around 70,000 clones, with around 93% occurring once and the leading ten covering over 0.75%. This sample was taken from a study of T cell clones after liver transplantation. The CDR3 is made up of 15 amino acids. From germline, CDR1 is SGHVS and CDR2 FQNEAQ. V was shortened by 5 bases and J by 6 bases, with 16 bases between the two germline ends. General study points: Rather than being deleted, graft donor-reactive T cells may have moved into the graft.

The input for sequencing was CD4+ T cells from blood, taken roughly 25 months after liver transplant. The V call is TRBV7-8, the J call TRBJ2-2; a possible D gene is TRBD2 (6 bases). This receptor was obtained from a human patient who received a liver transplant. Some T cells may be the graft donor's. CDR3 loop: CASSRRVVVAGELFF. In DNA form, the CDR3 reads TGTGCCAGCAGCCGGAGGGTGGTAGTGGCCGGGGAGCTGTTTTTT.